Listed here are 16 T cell receptor beta chains from one sample, sequenced in a study of neurological immune-mediated disorders. TCRdb ran MiXCR on the 5' RACE reads and lists one entry per CDR3 protein. The sample lists 59,000 or so distinct CDR3 sequences; about 13% were seen once. Material for sequencing was PBMCs. Every receptor here comes from a woman in her sixties or seventies with HTLV-1-associated myelopathy (HAM/TSP).

This clonotype occurred many times. The chain is built from TRBV29-1 and TRBJ2-5; D is uncertain. The V and J ends lost 4 bases and 4 bases respectively, with 10 bases between them. The length of the CDR3 is 12 residues. Germline CDR1 and CDR2: SQVTM and ANQGSEA. The CDR3 loop reads CSVVGQRETQYF. The DNA of the CDR3 is TGCAGCGTTGTTGGGCAGCGAGAGACCCAGTACTTC.

This clonotype came up many times. This rearrangement joins TRBV5-1 to TRBJ1-1, with D uncertain. With 1 base removed from V and 1 base from J, the gap between germline ends came to 8 bases. Germline V gene data show CDR1 as SGHRS and CDR2 as YFSETQ. This CDR3 region has 14 residues. The CDR3 nucleotides read TGCGCCAGCAGCTTGACTGCGGAGAACACTGAAGCTTTCTTT. It is translated as CASSLTAENTEAFF.

The sample holds many counts of this clonotype. This rearrangement joins TRBV7-2 to TRBJ1-1; no firm D call. V was shortened by 2 bases and J by 4 bases, with 11 bases between the two germline ends. The length of the CDR3 is 14 residues. CDR1 SGHTA and CDR2 FQGNSA come from the germline V gene. The CDR3 loop reads CASSLSGWGTEAFF. CDR3 bases: TGTGCCAGCAGCTTATCGGGGTGGGGCACTGAAGCTTTCTTT.

This clonotype was found many times. This sequence joins TRBV20-1 and TRBJ2-7, with D perhaps TRBD2 (6 bases). With 0 bases removed from V and 1 base from J, the gap between germline ends came to 16 bases. The CDR3 has 16 amino acids. CDR1 is DFQATT, CDR2 SNEGSKA, per germline (reference sequence). The CDR3 loop reads CSARDHMAGLSYEQYF. Written as DNA, the CDR3 is TGCAGTGCTAGAGATCATATGGCGGGGCTTTCCTACGAGCAGTACTTC.

This clonotype was recorded many times. The chain uses TRBV20-1 and TRBJ2-5; weak D call: TRBD1 (6 bases). Trimming took 2 bases from V and 1 from J, leaving 11 bases between them. The CDR3 covers 14 residues. Germline V gene sequence: CDR1 DFQATT, CDR2 SNEGSKA (reference sequence). The CDR3 DNA reads TGCAGTGCTAGATTGCGACAGGTCCAAGAGACCCAGTACTTC. It encodes CSARLRQVQETQYF.

The chain links TRBV6-5 to TRBJ2-2, with D possibly being TRBD1 or TRBD2 (6 bases each). Trimming stripped 6 bases from V and 6 bases from J, with 17 bases between. The CDR3 spans 15 residues. From germline, CDR1 is MNHEY and CDR2 SVGAGI. The CDR3 region has the DNA TGTGCCAGCAGACAAGGGGGGTTAGGGGCCGGGGAGCTGTTTTTT. The encoded protein is CASRQGGLGAGELFF.

This clonotype has a count of ten or more. The chain couples TRBV20-1 to TRBJ2-7; tentatively, D is TRBD1 (5 bases). This CDR3 is built from 15 residues. The germline gives CDR1 DFQATT, CDR2 SNEGSKA (reference sequence). Trimming took off 0 bases at V and 2 bases at J, with 14 bases between the two ends. The CDR3 region is CSARDRVKGTYEQYF. The DNA for the CDR3 is TGCAGTGCTAGAGATCGGGTCAAGGGGACCTACGAGCAGTACTTC.

This clonotype was recorded many times. The chain carries TRBV12-3 or TRBV12-4 and TRBJ1-2; 8 bases are a match to TRBD1. Trimming took 5 bases from V and 5 from J; bases not matched to a gene: 10. The CDR3 covers 15 residues. The CDR3 here is CASSTAGGSSYGYTF. In DNA, the CDR3 is TGTGCCAGCAGTACCGCAGGGGGCTCTTCTTATGGCTACACCTTC.

Many counts were recorded for this clonotype. This chain uses TRBV29-1 with TRBJ2-7; unclear D gene. CDR3 length equals 13 residues. The V end was cut by 4 bases, the J end by 4 bases, with 14 bases between. Germline V gives CDR1 SQVTM, CDR2 ANQGSEA. DNA of the CDR3: TGCAGCGTTGTCCATAACCCCCCATACGAGCAGTACTTC. It translates to CSVVHNPPYEQYF.

This clonotype turned up a few times. Possible read error: a much larger clone is one base away. V and J are TRBV20-1 and TRBJ2-2; TRBD2 is a possible D gene (6 bases). Deletions cut 5 bases from V and 5 bases from J, with 18 bases between. The CDR3 has 15 amino acids. Germline lookup yields CDR1 DFQATT and CDR2 SNEGSKA (reference sequence). In DNA form, the CDR3 reads TGCAGTGCTCAACGGCCGGGGGTGAGGACCGGGGAGCTGTTTTTT. Translated: CSAQRPGVRTGELFF.

The sample holds many counts of this clonotype. This chain joins TRBV28 and TRBJ2-7; D not certain. With 8 bases removed from V and 3 bases from J, the gap between germline ends came to 8 bases. This CDR3 spans 11 amino acids. Germline V gene data show CDR1 as MDHEN and CDR2 as SYDVKM. This chain's CDR3 is CASGSFYEQYF. CDR3 in DNA: TGTGCCAGCGGCAGCTTCTACGAGCAGTACTTC.

This clonotype appeared a few times. The chain joins TRBV7-2 to TRBJ2-2; D possibly corresponds to TRBD2 (5 bases). The V end lost 1 base, the J end lost 2 bases, and 11 bases lay between the germline ends. The V gene's germline CDR1 is SGHTA and CDR2 FQGNSA. The CDR3 loop spans 16 amino acids. CDR3 nucleotide sequence: TGTGCCAGCAGCTTAGTGTCTAGCCCAAACACCGGGGAGCTGTTTTTT. It translates to CASSLVSSPNTGELFF.

The chain has TRBV12-3 or TRBV12-4 and TRBJ2-1; D remains unclear. V was clipped by 6 bases and J by 7 bases, with 10 bases between them. The CDR3 loop spans 12 amino acids. CDR3 coding DNA: TGTGCCAGCAGCAGGACCGTGAATGAGCAGTTCTTC. Translated, it gives CASSRTVNEQFF.

As regards this clonotype: Germline is not matched at one junction end, which may reflect a read error. Here the CDR3 DNA reads TGTGCAAGCAGCTTCCCAGGGGGCGCAAGGTACACTGAAGCTTTCTTT. This encodes CASSFPGGARYTEAFF. The chain joins TRBV7-2 to TRBJ1-1, with 8 bases matching TRBD1. The CDR3 sequence is 16 residues long. Germline values: CDR1 SGHTA, CDR2 FQGNSA. The full variable domain, completed using reference TRBV7-2 and TRBJ1-1, is GAGVSQSPSNKVTEKGKDVELRCDPISGHTALYWYRQSLGQGLEFLIYFQGNSAPDKSGLPSDRFSAERTGGSVSTLTIQRTQQEDSAVYLCASSFPGGARYTEAFFGQGTRLTVV.

This clonotype was counted ten times or more. The V call is TRBV6-5, the J call TRBJ2-1; D perhaps matches TRBD2 (6 bases). Germline V gene lookup returns CDR1 MNHEY and CDR2 SVGAGI. The CDR3 totals 12 residues. The V end lost 9 bases, the J end lost 8 bases, and 14 bases lay between the germline ends. CDR3 sequence (DNA): TGTGCCAGTCGGACTCGGAGGGATGAGCAGTTCTTC. The encoded protein is CASRTRRDEQFF.

The V gene is TRBV28, the J gene TRBJ1-2, with 9 bases identical to TRBD1. V shed 5 bases and J 4 bases; nucleotides not matched to a gene: 5. CDR1 and CDR2 from the germline V gene are MDHEN and SYDVKM. The CDR3 length is 14 residues. The chain's CDR3 is CASSPRDRVYGYTF. The CDR3 coding sequence is TGTGCCAGCAGTCCCCGGGACAGGGTCTATGGCTACACCTTC.